These T cell receptor beta chains were read from a single sample in a study of siplizumab effects on memory and regulatory T cells. Here immunoSEQ multiplex PCR was the method, and the copy in TCRdb shows in-frame clones only, minus some. The sample has 100,000 to 120,000 clones, approximately 94% seen once. The sample comprised CD4+ T cells sorted from blood. The receptor set was obtained from a human donor in good health. Both conserved end residues are part of each CDR3. D genes are given only for firm matches. The size entry is marked missing in some rows and otherwise reads once, few, many or a size class.

TRBD2,TRBJ2-5,TRBV5-1,NA,CASSLFEAGGRETQYF,TGCGCCAGCAGCTTGTTCGAGGCGGGAGGGCGGGAGACCCAGTACTTC
TRBD2,TRBJ2-3,TRBV6-1,NA,CASSEVFPSGGPTDTQYF,TGTGCCAGCAGTGAAGTATTCCCTAGCGGGGGGCCCACAGATACGCAGTATTTT
TRBD1,TRBJ2-3,TRBV11-3,once,CASSLRTGGRDTQYF,TGTGCCAGCAGCTTACGGACAGGGGGTAGGGATACGCAGTATTTT
NA,TRBJ2-7,TRBV10-3,NA,CAISDPLGGWTQGALYEQYF,TGTGCCATCAGTGACCCGCTCGGGGGGTGGACGCAGGGGGCCCTCTACGAGCAGTACTTC
TRBD1,TRBJ1-2,TRBV6-6,NA,CASRKTGFELGGYTF,TGTGCCAGCAGAAAGACAGGGTTTGAGTTAGGGGGCTACACCTTC
TRBD2,TRBJ2-7,TRBV7-2,NA,CASSSSPSGASYEQYF,TGTGCCAGCAGCTCAAGTCCTAGCGGGGCGTCCTACGAGCAGTACTTC
NA,TRBJ1-1,TRBV6-1,few,CASSELGVTEAFF,TGTGCCAGCAGTGAATTAGGGGTGACTGAAGCTTTCTTT
TRBD1,TRBJ2-7,TRBV4-3,NA,CASSQGAGTVIYEQYF,TGCGCCAGCAGCCAAGGGGCCGGGACAGTAATCTACGAGCAGTACTTC
NA,TRBJ2-1,TRBV10-3,NA,CAISDFSLLGESEQFF,TGTGCCATCAGTGATTTTTCCCTTTTGGGGGAGAGTGAGCAGTTCTTC
NA,TRBJ1-1,TRBV29-1,NA,CSVEHTVNTEAFF,TGCAGCGTTGAGCATACGGTGAACACTGAAGCTTTCTTT
NA,TRBJ1-5,TRBV18,NA,CASSWSDSNQPQHF,TGTGCCAGCTCATGGTCGGATAGCAATCAGCCCCAGCATTTT
TRBD1,TRBJ1-3,TRBV2,NA,CASRADRASGNTIYF,TGTGCCAGCAGAGCAGACAGGGCCTCTGGAAACACCATATATTTT
TRBD1,TRBJ1-1,TRBV6-6,NA,CASSYPHNRGGTEAFF,TGTGCCAGCAGTTACCCTCATAACAGGGGAGGGACTGAAGCTTTCTTT
NA,TRBJ1-2,TRBV6-6,NA,CASSPGGYTF,TGTGCCAGCAGTCCCGGTGGCTACACCTTC
NA,TRBJ1-1,TRBV6-6,NA,CASSRDTMNTEAFF,TGTGCCAGCAGCCGGGACACCATGAACACTGAAGCTTTCTTT
NA,TRBJ1-4,TRBV30,NA,CAWSGDRVEKLFF,TGTGCCTGGAGTGGCGACAGAGTAGAAAAACTGTTTTTT
NA,TRBJ2-6,TRBV11-2,NA,CASSLPPGANVLTF,TGTGCCAGCAGCCTCCCGCCTGGGGCCAACGTCCTGACTTTC
NA,TRBJ1-2,TRBV6-9,few,CASSYSYGYTF,TGTGCCAGCAGTTATTCCTATGGCTACACCTTC
NA,TRBJ2-2,TRBV5-1,NA,CASSLLGGNTGELFF,TGCGCCAGCAGCTTGCTCGGGGGGAACACCGGGGAGCTGTTTTTT
TRBD2,TRBJ2-1,TRBV19,NA,CASRRLAGDLYNEQFF,TGTGCCAGTAGGAGACTAGCGGGAGACCTCTACAATGAGCAGTTCTTC
NA,TRBJ2-2,TRBV9,NA,CASSVAATNTGELFF,TGTGCCAGCAGCGTAGCGGCGACGAACACCGGGGAGCTGTTTTTT
NA,TRBJ1-5,TRBV27,NA,CASSLGVGHSNQPQHF,TGTGCCAGCAGTTTAGGCGTGGGACATAGCAATCAGCCCCAGCATTTT
NA,TRBJ2-1,TRBV7-9,NA,CASSRLRRSSYNEQFF,TGTGCCAGCAGCCGTCTACGGCGTAGCTCCTACAATGAGCAGTTCTTC
TRBD2,TRBJ2-7,TRBV5-4,NA,CASSWGLAGDYEQYF,TGTGCCAGCAGCTGGGGACTAGCGGGAGACTACGAGCAGTACTTC
NA,TRBJ2-7,TRBV30,NA,CAWNAWDGYEQYF,TGTGCCTGGAACGCCTGGGACGGCTACGAGCAGTACTTC
TRBD1,TRBJ1-5,TRBV30,NA,CAWSVNFQGAQHF,TGTGCCTGGAGTGTAAACTTTCAGGGGGCCCAGCATTTT
TRBD2,TRBJ2-3,TRBV11-3,NA,CASSLSLAGRGDTQYF,TGTGCCAGCAGCTTATCGCTAGCGGGAAGAGGAGATACGCAGTATTTT
NA,TRBJ2-4,TRBV30,NA,CAWRVDMGLSNIQYF,TGTGCCTGGAGGGTTGACATGGGGCTTTCCAACATTCAGTACTTC
NA,TRBJ2-7,TRBV7-6,NA,CASSAGRYYEQYF,TGTGCCAGCAGTGCGGGGCGGTACTACGAGCAGTACTTC
NA,TRBJ1-4,TRBV6-6,NA,CASRPPGFGEKLFF,TGTGCCAGCAGGCCCCCAGGGTTTGGTGAAAAACTGTTTTTT
NA,TRBJ2-5,TRBV6-1,NA,CASSDPRTAVQETQYF,TGTGCCAGCAGTGACCCTAGGACGGCCGTACAAGAGACCCAGTACTTC
TRBD1,TRBJ2-2,TRBV9,NA,CASRTGNTGELFF,TGTGCCAGTCGGACAGGGAACACCGGGGAGCTGTTTTTT
NA,TRBJ2-1,TRBV7-9,NA,CASSFSGQYNEQFF,TGTGCCAGCAGCTTCTCTGGACAGTACAATGAGCAGTTCTTC
NA,TRBJ1-2,TRBV5-1,NA,CASSLDGRGSYGYTF,TGCGCCAGCAGCTTGGATGGCAGGGGAAGCTATGGCTACACCTTC
NA,TRBJ2-5,TRBV9,NA,CASSDRQRETQYF,TGTGCCAGCAGCGACCGACAGCGGGAGACCCAGTACTTC
NA,TRBJ1-1,TRBV27,NA,CASSFDSRAFF,TGTGCCAGCAGTTTTGACAGCCGAGCTTTCTTT
NA,TRBJ1-5,TRBV7-2,NA,CASSLGWGVEAEINQPQHF,TGTGCCAGCAGCTTAGGGTGGGGGGTAGAAGCAGAAATCAATCAGCCCCAGCATTTT
TRBD1,TRBJ1-2,TRBV19,few,CASTRQGYGYTF,TGTGCCAGTACACGACAGGGCTACGGCTACACCTTC
TRBD1,TRBJ2-6,TRBV4-1,NA,CASSQPTGGAGANVLTF,TGCGCCAGCAGCCAACCAACAGGGGGCGCTGGGGCCAACGTCCTGACTTTC
TRBD2,TRBJ2-2,TRBV7-2,NA,CASSPAGTSGRGNTGELFF,TGTGCCAGCAGCCCAGCCGGGACTAGCGGGAGAGGGAACACCGGGGAGCTGTTTTTT
TRBD1,TRBJ1-4,TRBV7-2,NA,CASSLARQGHLTNEKLFF,TGTGCCAGCAGCTTAGCCCGACAGGGGCATTTGACTAATGAAAAACTGTTTTTT
NA,TRBJ1-1,TRBV5-1,NA,CASSLGDGNTEAFF,TGCGCCAGCAGCTTGGGGGACGGGAACACTGAAGCTTTCTTT
TRBD1,TRBJ2-1,TRBV18,NA,CASSPLGQGADPYNEQFF,TGTGCCAGCTCACCACTGGGACAGGGGGCGGATCCCTACAATGAGCAGTTCTTC
NA,TRBJ1-5,TRBV6-1,few,CASSPRAQPQHF,TGTGCCAGCAGCCCCAGGGCTCAGCCCCAGCATTTT
TRBD1,TRBJ1-6,TRBV4-1,NA,CASSQTGQGRLSSYNSPLHF,TGCGCCAGCAGCCAAACCGGACAGGGTCGACTAAGCTCCTATAATTCACCCCTCCACTTT
NA,TRBJ1-5,TRBV30,NA,CAWSVSRQPNQPQHF,TGTGCCTGGAGTGTATCGCGTCAACCCAATCAGCCCCAGCATTTT
NA,TRBJ1-2,TRBV30,NA,CAIGGNGYTF,TGTGCGATAGGGGGAAATGGCTACACCTTC
NA,TRBJ1-2,TRBV9,NA,CASSREAGYGYTF,TGTGCCAGCAGCCGGGAGGCGGGCTATGGCTACACCTTC
NA,TRBJ1-2,TRBV9,NA,CASSAEWGSLNYGYTF,TGTGCCAGCAGCGCGGAATGGGGGTCCTTAAACTATGGCTACACCTTC
TRBD2,TRBJ2-1,TRBV13,NA,CASSLLLAGMRDEQFF,TGTGCCAGCAGCCTGTTACTAGCGGGGATGAGGGATGAGCAGTTCTTC
NA,TRBJ2-7,TRBV5-4,NA,CASSLDRTYEQYF,TGTGCCAGCAGCTTAGACAGAACCTACGAGCAGTACTTC
TRBD2,TRBJ2-2,TRBV15,NA,CATSTAWGLASNTGELFF,TGTGCCACCAGCACCGCCTGGGGACTAGCGTCGAACACCGGGGAGCTGTTTTTT